Listed here are 9 T cell receptor beta chains from one sample, sequenced in a study of T cells in Graves' hyperthyroidism and ophthalmopathy. There were TCR beta CDR3 regions amplified from RNA transcripts. In the first-round RT-PCR of the TCR CDR3, the HTBI primer set was used. MiXCR was run by TCRdb on the multiplex PCR reads, yielding one entry per CDR3 protein. The sample has fewer than 650,000 distinct CDR3 sequences, over 12% seen once. The sequenced sample consisted of blood. The receptor set was obtained from a woman under 30 with Graves' ophthalmopathy.

This clonotype was picked up many times. The rearrangement links TRBV6-1 to TRBJ1-2; unclear D gene. The CDR3 totals 13 residues. Germline values: CDR1 MNHNS, CDR2 SASEGT. The germline V and J ends were trimmed by 4 bases and 0 bases, with 6 bases remaining between them. CDR3 region: CASSAETNYGYTF. In DNA, the CDR3 is TGTGCCAGCAGTGCCGAGACTAACTATGGCTACACCTTC.

This clonotype has at least ten counts. The rearrangement joins TRBV7-9 to TRBJ2-1; 10 bases agree with TRBD2. Germline CDR1 SEHNR, CDR2 FQNEAQ (reference sequence). The ends lost 3 bases at V and 9 bases at J; junction bases unmatched: 5. This CDR3 has 14 amino acids. The CDR3 nucleotides are TGTGCCAGCAGCTTGGCTAGCGGGAGTGGTGAGCAGTTCTTC. Translating it yields CASSLASGSGEQFF.

The rearrangement joins TRBV28 to TRBJ2-4; D is possibly TRBD1 (6 bases). Germline lookup yields CDR1 MDHEN and CDR2 SYDVKM. The CDR3 covers 13 residues. V was trimmed by 6 bases and J by 4 bases, leaving 10 bases between them. CDR3 loop: CASRGQGKNIQYF. CDR3 coding DNA: TGTGCCAGCAGGGGTCAGGGGAAAAACATTCAGTACTTC.

This clonotype has ten or more counts. The rearrangement joins TRBV10-3 to TRBJ2-7, with 16 bases identical to TRBD2. The CDR3 length is 17 residues. Germline CDR1 and CDR2: ENHRY and SYGVKD. V was pared by 6 bases and J by 0 bases, with 5 bases of the junction left unmatched. In nucleotides, the CDR3 is TGTGCCATCAGGGGGACTAGCGGGAGGGATACCTCCTACGAGCAGTACTTC. Amino acid sequence: CAIRGTSGRDTSYEQYF.

The rearrangement links TRBV27 to TRBJ2-4, with D tentatively TRBD2 (7 bases). The CDR3 spans 15 residues. Trimming removed 2 bases from V and 3 bases from J, with 11 bases in between. Germline CDR1 reads MNHEY; CDR2 reads SMNVEV (reference sequence). The CDR3: CASSLGGADKNIQYF. The CDR3 coding sequence is TGTGCCAGCAGTTTAGGGGGGGCCGACAAAAACATTCAGTACTTC.

Notes on this clonotype: With a much larger clone just one base away, this may be a read error. V usage is TRBV12-3 or TRBV12-4 and J usage is TRBJ2-5; D gene ambiguous. Trimming took off 4 bases at V and 1 base at J, with 13 bases between the two ends. The CDR3 totals 15 residues. The CDR3 sequence is CASSSSAIPQETQYF. In nucleotides, the CDR3 is TGTGCCAGCAGTTCTTCAGCGATACCCCAAGAGACCCAGTACTTC.

This clonotype appeared a few times. This sequence joins TRBV27 and TRBJ2-2; 7 bases agree with TRBD1. V lost 8 bases to trimming and J lost 0 bases; unmatched junction nucleotides: 9. The CDR3 has 16 amino acids. CDR1 and CDR2 (germline): MNHEY, SMNVEV (reference sequence). The CDR3 loop reads CASQVDRVANTGELFF. The CDR3 bases are TGTGCCAGCCAAGTCGACAGGGTAGCGAACACCGGGGAGCTGTTTTTT.

In this sample, this clonotype turned up many times. V is TRBV27 and J is TRBJ1-2; D is uncertain. This CDR3 has 11 residues. The germline CDR1 and CDR2 sequences are MNHEY and SMNVEV (reference sequence). Trimming shortened V by 7 bases and J by 5 bases, and 8 bases separated the two germline ends. In DNA, the CDR3 is TGTGCCAGCAACGGCGGGTATGGCTACACCTTC. Its translation is CASNGGYGYTF.

This clonotype has ten or more counts. This chain's CDR3 is CASTPAGGGNTGELFF. In DNA form, the CDR3 reads TGTGCCAGCACCCCCGCGGGGGGCGGGAACACCGGGGAGCTGTTTTTT. V usage is TRBV28 and J usage is TRBJ2-2, with 8 bases that match TRBD2. Germline V lookup: CDR1 MDHEN, CDR2 SYDVKM. V lost 7 bases, J lost 1 base, and 8 bases stayed unmatched. The CDR3 runs to 16 residues.